Below, 7 T cell receptor beta chains from the same sample are listed, as sequenced in a study of T-cell memory formation after mild COVID-19. TCRdb redid the calling of the 5' RACE reads with MiXCR, one entry per CDR3 protein. The profile shows about 210,000 distinct CDR3 sequences, around 30% of them singletons. Source material: PBMCs or a T cell subset sorted from them (not recorded which). These receptors were collected from an adult woman who had mild COVID-19 (a few samples of this study predate the infection). Cell type and time point are not known.

This clonotype turned up a few times. The chain is built from TRBV12-3 or TRBV12-4 and TRBJ1-1; tentatively, D is TRBD1 (6 bases). The CDR3 is 15 amino acids. Deletions cut 6 bases from V and 3 bases from J, with 17 bases between. The CDR3 loop is CASRVLGAGDTEAFF. The CDR3 DNA reads TGTGCCAGCAGGGTCCTAGGGGCAGGGGACACTGAAGCTTTCTTT.

The chain uses TRBV19 and TRBJ2-7, with 12 bases lining up with TRBD2. Germline-derived CDR1 and CDR2 are LNHDA and SQIVND (reference sequence). CDR3 length equals 15 residues. After removal of 6 bases from V and 6 bases from J, the junction contained 9 bases not matched to a gene. The CDR3 sequence is CASSLLAGGRGEQYF. DNA of the CDR3: TGTGCCAGTAGCCTACTAGCGGGAGGTCGGGGCGAGCAGTACTTC.

The CDR3 spells CASSLGVNSNQPQHF. The CDR3 DNA follows: TGTGCCAGCAGTTTAGGGGTTAATAGCAATCAGCCCCAGCATTTT. This chain uses TRBV12-3 or TRBV12-4 with TRBJ1-5, with no clear D. The CDR3 contains 15 residues. The germline V and J ends were trimmed by 1 base and 0 bases, with 7 bases remaining between them.

There are a few counts of this clonotype. This chain joins TRBV12-3 or TRBV12-4 and TRBJ1-2; no firm D call. CDR3 length equals 14 residues. V shed 7 bases and J shed 9 bases, with 21 bases lying between them. The CDR3 reads CASNSRRQAFSYTF. CDR3 DNA: TGTGCCAGCAACTCCCGGCGGCAGGCGTTCAGCTACACCTTC.

This clonotype was picked up a small number of times. One end of the junction varies from germline; a read error may be responsible. This rearrangement joins TRBV6-5 to TRBJ2-7; D uncertain. Germline values: CDR1 MNHEY, CDR2 SVGAGI. The CDR3 totals 15 residues. CDR3 coding DNA: TGTGCCAGCAGTTACTCGATTTTAATTCTAGGTAACGAAGACTTC. Translating it yields CASSYSILILGNEDF.

This clonotype was counted only a few times. Here the CDR3 DNA reads TGTGCCAGCAGCCAAGTTACAGGGACCCTTCCCTACGAGCAGTACTTC. Translating it yields CASSQVTGTLPYEQYF. The chain joins TRBV4-2 to TRBJ2-7; maybe TRBD1 (6 bases). This CDR3 is built from 16 residues. The V and J ends lost 1 base and 2 bases respectively, with 15 bases between them. Germline V gives CDR1 LGHNA, CDR2 YNFKEQ.

The chain carries TRBV2 and TRBJ1-3; D may be TRBD1 (6 bases). CDR3 length: 15 amino acids. V lost 6 bases and J lost 1, with 13 bases in between. CDR1 and CDR2 (germline): SNHLY, FYNNEI. The CDR3 DNA is TGTGCCAGCAGAGAGGGGACACTGTCTGGAAACACCATATATTTT. Protein sequence: CASREGTLSGNTIYF.